This T cell receptor (beta chain) was documented in a study of T cell repertoires in cytomegalovirus infection. Study context: Public TCR beta signatures indicated both CMV infection and matching HLA type. General observations from the study: Pooled public TCR beta family frequency picked out CMV carriers with the relevant HLA. Within the response measured ex vivo, HLA-C-restricted CMV-specific TCR beta clonotypes were dominant.

The CDR3 is made up of 14 amino acids. Germline V CDR1 and CDR2: MDHEN, SYDVKM. TCRdb reprocessed the reads with MiXCR, giving one entry per CDR3 protein. The repertoire holds roughly 990,000 distinct CDR3 sequences, with 30% to 40% as singletons. On this clonotype: Antigen specificity is unknown.

This receptor was taken from a human donor in good health (CMV status not recorded). Some clones in this sample may be carry-over from other donors' samples. Sequencing used cultured CD8+ T cells from PBMCs, obtained from culture after CMV antigen stimulation. The rearrangement links TRBV28 to TRBJ2-2; D is perhaps TRBD2 (5 bases). The CDR3 DNA is TGTGCGTCGTGCTTGGCGGGGAACACCGGGGAGCTGTTTTTT. It yields the protein CASCLAGNTGELFF.